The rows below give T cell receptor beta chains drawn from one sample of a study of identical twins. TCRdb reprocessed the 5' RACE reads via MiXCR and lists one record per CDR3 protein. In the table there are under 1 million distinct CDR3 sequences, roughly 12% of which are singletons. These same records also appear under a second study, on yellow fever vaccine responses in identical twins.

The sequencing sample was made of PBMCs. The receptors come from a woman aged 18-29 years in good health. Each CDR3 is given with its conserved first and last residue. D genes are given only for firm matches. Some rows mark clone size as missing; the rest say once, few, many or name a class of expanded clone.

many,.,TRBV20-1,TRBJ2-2,CSAPPGAIGELFF,TGCAGTGCACCCCCCGGGGCAATCGGGGAGCTGTTTTTT
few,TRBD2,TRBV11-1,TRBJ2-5,CASSLRGLAGAVIKETQYF,TGTGCCAGCAGCTTAAGAGGCCTAGCGGGCGCTGTTATCAAAGAGACCCAGTACTTC
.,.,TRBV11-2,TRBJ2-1,CASSLSDGEQFF,TGTGCCAGCAGCTTAAGTGACGGTGAGCAGTTCTTC
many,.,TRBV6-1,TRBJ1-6,CASTHRREGYSPLHF,TGTGCCAGCACCCACAGGAGGGAGGGGTATTCACCCCTCCACTTT
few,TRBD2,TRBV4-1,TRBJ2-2,CASSQGFAGGTGELFF,TGCGCCAGCAGCCAGGGGTTCGCGGGGGGCACCGGGGAGCTGTTTTTT
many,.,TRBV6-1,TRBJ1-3,CASSDPIVGNTIYF,TGTGCCAGCAGTGACCCCATCGTTGGAAACACCATATATTTT
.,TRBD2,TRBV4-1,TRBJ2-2,CASSQVGLGGGTGELFF,TGCGCCAGCAGCCAAGTGGGACTAGGAGGTGGAACCGGGGAGCTGTTTTTT
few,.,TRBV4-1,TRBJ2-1,CASSQELRTPPNNEQFF,TGCGCCAGCAGCCAAGAACTCCGGACCCCTCCGAACAATGAGCAGTTCTTC
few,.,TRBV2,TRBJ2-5,CASSDGLVGKTQYF,TGTGCCAGCAGTGATGGGTTAGTTGGTAAGACCCAGTACTTC
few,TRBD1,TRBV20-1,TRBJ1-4,CSARKGAGEKLFF,TGCAGTGCTAGAAAGGGGGCAGGAGAAAAACTGTTTTTT
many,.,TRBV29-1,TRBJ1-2,CSVTGTNYGYTF,TGCAGCGTTACAGGGACGAACTATGGCTACACCTTC
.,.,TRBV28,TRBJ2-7,CASLTDTYEQYF,TGTGCCAGCCTCACGGACACCTACGAGCAGTACTTC
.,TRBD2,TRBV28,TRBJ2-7,CASSLFGASGKSYEQYF,TGTGCCAGCAGTTTATTCGGGGCTAGCGGGAAGTCCTACGAGCAGTACTTC
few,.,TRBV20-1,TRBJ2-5,CSASSDSRETQYF,TGCAGTGCTAGTTCGGACAGTAGGGAGACCCAGTACTTC
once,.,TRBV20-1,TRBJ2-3,CCARDQRLERYTDTQYF,TGCTGTGCTAGAGATCAGAGACTCGAGCGATACACAGATACGCAGTATTTT
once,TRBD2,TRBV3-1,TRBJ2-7,CASSLNTGLAGSGEQYF,TGTGCCAGCAGCCTTAACACAGGACTAGCGGGATCGGGAGAGCAGTACTTC
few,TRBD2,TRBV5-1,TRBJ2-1,CASSLVIAGGYNEQFF,TGCGCCAGCAGCTTGGTGATAGCGGGGGGTTACAATGAGCAGTTCTTC
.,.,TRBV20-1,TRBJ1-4,CSAPLPVRGGEKLFF,TGCAGTGCGCCCCTTCCGGTTAGGGGTGGGGAAAAACTGTTTTTT
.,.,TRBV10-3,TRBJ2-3,CAISARGGTDTQYF,TGTGCCATCAGTGCCCGTGGGGGCACAGATACGCAGTATTTT
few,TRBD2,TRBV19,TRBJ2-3,CASSILAGQTDTQYF,TGTGCCAGTAGTATCCTAGCGGGCCAAACGGATACGCAGTATTTT
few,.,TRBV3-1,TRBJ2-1,CASSPSRNSNEQFF,TGTGCCAGCAGCCCAAGCAGGAACAGCAATGAGCAGTTCTTC
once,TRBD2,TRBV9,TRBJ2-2,CASSYSGRGTNTGELFF,TGTGCCAGCAGCTATAGCGGGAGAGGAACGAACACCGGGGAGCTGTTTTTT
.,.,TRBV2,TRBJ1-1,CASTRIGDTEAFF,TGTGCCAGCACAAGGATCGGGGACACTGAAGCTTTCTTT
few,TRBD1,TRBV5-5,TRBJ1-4,CASNRDRVNEKLFF,TGTGCCAGCAACCGGGACAGGGTAAACGAAAAACTGTTTTTT
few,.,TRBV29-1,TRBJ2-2,CSVEVQLNTGELFF,TGCAGCGTTGAAGTTCAGTTAAACACCGGGGAGCTGTTTTTT
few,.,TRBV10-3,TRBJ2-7,CAISVNGRLDEQYF,TGTGCCATCAGTGTGAACGGGAGACTCGACGAGCAGTACTTC
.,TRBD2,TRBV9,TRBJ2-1,CASSGTSGGAQVLLFF,TGTGCCAGCAGCGGCACTAGCGGGGGGGCTCAGGTTTTGCTGTTCTTC
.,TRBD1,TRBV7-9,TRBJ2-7,CASSLVWDRSEQYF,TGTGCCAGCAGCTTAGTCTGGGACAGGAGCGAGCAGTACTTC
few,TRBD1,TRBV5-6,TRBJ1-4,CASSLSQGGSVEKLFF,TGTGCCAGCAGCTTGTCCCAGGGGGGCAGCGTTGAAAAACTGTTTTTT
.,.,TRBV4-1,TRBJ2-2,CASSQGTVVPNTGELFF,TGCGCCAGCAGCCAGGGGACTGTCGTTCCGAACACCGGGGAGCTGTTTTTT
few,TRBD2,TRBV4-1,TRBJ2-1,CASSQEGTSGRVEQFF,TGCGCCAGCAGCCAAGAGGGGACTAGCGGGAGGGTTGAGCAGTTCTTC
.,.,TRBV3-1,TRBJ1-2,CASSQGGRPRGYTF,TGTGCCAGCAGCCAAGGGGGCAGACCGAGAGGCTACACCTTC
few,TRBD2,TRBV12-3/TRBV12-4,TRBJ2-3,CASSWTSGSYFADTQYF,TGTGCCAGCAGCTGGACTAGCGGGAGTTATTTTGCAGATACGCAGTATTTT
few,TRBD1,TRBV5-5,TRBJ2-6,CASSSGDRLSSGANVLTF,TGTGCCAGCAGCTCCGGGGACAGGTTGTCATCTGGGGCCAACGTCCTGACTTTC
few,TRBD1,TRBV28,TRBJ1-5,CASSFPGQAGQPQHF,TGTGCCAGCAGTTTTCCCGGACAGGCGGGTCAGCCCCAGCATTTT
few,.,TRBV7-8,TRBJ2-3,CASSYEMGETDTQYF,TGTGCCAGCAGCTACGAGATGGGAGAAACAGATACGCAGTATTTT
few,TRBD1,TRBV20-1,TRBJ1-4,CSAYRDRDEKLFF,TGCAGTGCTTACCGGGACAGGGATGAAAAACTGTTTTTT
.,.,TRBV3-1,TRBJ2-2,CASSQRGAIPGELFF,TGTGCCAGCAGCCAACGGGGGGCCATCCCCGGGGAGCTGTTTTTT
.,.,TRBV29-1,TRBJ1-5,CSVVTAGPSQPQHF,TGCAGCGTTGTAACGGCAGGCCCTAGCCAGCCCCAGCATTTT
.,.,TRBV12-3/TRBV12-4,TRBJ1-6,CAILPARRINSPLHF,TGTGCCATCCTCCCGGCCAGGAGAATCAATTCACCCCTCCACTTT
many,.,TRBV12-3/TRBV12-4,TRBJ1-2,CASSLTDNGGRGGYTF,TGTGCCAGCAGTTTAACGGACAACGGGGGGCGCGGTGGCTACACCTTC
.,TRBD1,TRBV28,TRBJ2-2,CASSTGQGRTANTGELFF,TGTGCCAGCAGTACCGGACAGGGGAGGACCGCGAACACCGGGGAGCTGTTTTTT
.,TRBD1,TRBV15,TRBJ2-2,CATSRPPGQGTGELFF,TGTGCCACCAGCAGACCCCCGGGACAGGGTACCGGGGAGCTGTTTTTT
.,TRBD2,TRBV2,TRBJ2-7,CASSDTSGIYEQYF,TGTGCCAGCAGTGATACTAGCGGGATCTACGAGCAGTACTTC
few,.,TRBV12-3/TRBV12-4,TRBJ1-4,CASSLLRGTGEKLFF,TGTGCCAGCAGTTTGTTAAGGGGAACGGGTGAAAAACTGTTTTTT
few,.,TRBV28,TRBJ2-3,CASSLGGRWGQGTDTQYF,TGTGCCAGCAGTTTAGGGGGTCGATGGGGGCAGGGCACAGATACGCAGTATTTT
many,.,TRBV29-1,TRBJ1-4,CSVELTTTEKLFF,TGCAGCGTTGAGTTGACAACTACTGAAAAACTGTTTTTT